A single sample is the source of the 30 T cell receptor beta chains below, sequenced in a study of T-cell memory formation after mild COVID-19. TCRdb used MiXCR to reprocess the 5' RACE reads, holding one entry per CDR3 protein. The data show some 440,000 distinct CDR3 sequences, with about 23% seen just once and under 15% held by the top ten. Input material: PBMCs or a T cell subset sorted from them (not recorded which). The origin of the receptors is an adult woman who had mild COVID-19 (a few samples of this study predate the infection). Cell type and time point are not known.

This clonotype was counted a few times. This chain connects TRBV12-5 to TRBJ1-5; 7 bases are a match to TRBD1. From germline, CDR1 is LGHNT and CDR2 FRNRAP. V gave up 0 bases and J gave up 1 base; unmatched junction bases: 3. The CDR3 totals 16 residues. The CDR3 protein is CASGLVRTGSNQPQHF. The CDR3 coding sequence is TGTGCTAGTGGTTTGGTTCGGACAGGCAGCAATCAGCCCCAGCATTTT.

This chain joins TRBV7-2 and TRBJ2-7, with a tentative D call TRBD2 (5 bases). This CDR3 comprises 13 residues. Germline V gene sequence: CDR1 SGHTA, CDR2 FQGNSA. V gave up 1 base and J gave up 7 bases, with 11 bases separating them. The CDR3 here is CASSLGPAVEQYF. The CDR3 DNA reads TGTGCCAGCAGCTTAGGACCAGCGGTAGAGCAGTACTTC.

The chain combines TRBV2 with TRBJ2-1, with 10 bases that match TRBD2. Germline V gene data show CDR1 as SNHLY and CDR2 as FYNNEI. The trim removed 7 bases at V and 4 bases at J, leaving 4 bases unmatched. The CDR3 sequence is 14 residues long. The chain's CDR3 is CASTTSGAYNEQFF. The CDR3 coding sequence is TGTGCCAGCACTACTAGCGGGGCTTACAATGAGCAGTTCTTC.

As to this clonotype: This could be a read error, since a much larger clone is one nucleotide away. The genes are TRBV12-3 or TRBV12-4 and TRBJ2-3, with D unclear. This CDR3 region has 18 residues. CDR3 bases: TGTTCCAGCAGTTCTCGATTTTCCCCGGAAGGTCGTACAGATACGCAGTATTTT. It specifies CSSSSRFSPEGRTDTQYF.

The chain carries TRBV20-1 and TRBJ2-7; 9 nucleotides line up with TRBD1. The CDR3 is 14 amino acids. Trimming at V came to 4 bases and at J to 3 bases, leaving 7 bases not matched to a gene. Per the germline V gene, CDR1 is DFQATT and CDR2 is SNEGSKA (reference sequence). The CDR3 DNA is TGCAGTGCTATTCCCGGGACAGGGTACTACGAGCAGTACTTC. It encodes CSAIPGTGYYEQYF.

This clonotype was recorded a few times. The chain recombines TRBV24-1 with TRBJ2-1, with D possibly TRBD2 on 5 matching bases. Germline V lookup: CDR1 KGHDR, CDR2 SFDVKD. V lost 4 bases to trimming and J lost 6 bases, with 18 bases between them. This CDR3 spans 16 amino acids. This CDR3 reads CATSEPGLHVGNEQFF. For the CDR3, the DNA is TGTGCCACCAGTGAGCCCGGACTCCACGTTGGCAATGAGCAGTTCTTC.

As for this clonotype: A read error may produce the germline difference seen at one junction end. This chain joins TRBV13 and TRBJ2-5; D is ambiguous. The CDR3 covers 15 residues. Germline V gene sequence: CDR1 PRHDT, CDR2 FYEKMQ (reference sequence). In DNA form, the CDR3 reads TGTGCCAGCAGCGAGCTTACCGGACCCAAAGATACCCAGTACTTC. Its protein is CASSELTGPKDTQYF. Complete variable domain (other parts from reference TRBV13 and TRBJ2-5): AAGVIQSPRHLIKEKRETATLKCYPIPRHDTVYWYQQGPGQDPQFLISFYEKMQSDKGSIPDRFSAQQFSDYHSELNMSSLELGDSALYFCASSELTGPKDTQYFGPGTRLLVL.

The CDR3 protein is CASTPTGANVLTF. The CDR3 DNA is TGTGCCAGTACCCCGACTGGGGCCAACGTCCTGACTTTC. The rearrangement joins TRBV19 to TRBJ2-6, with no clear D. This CDR3 is built from 13 residues. Germline V gene sequence: CDR1 LNHDA, CDR2 SQIVND (reference sequence). V was trimmed by 7 bases and J by 2 bases, leaving 6 bases between them.

The rearrangement joins TRBV6-6 to TRBJ2-1, with 10 bases lining up with TRBD1. The J segment lost 6 bases and the V segment lost 5 bases, leaving 10 bases of the junction unmatched. Germline assignment: CDR1 MNHNY and CDR2 SVGAGI (reference sequence). The CDR3 covers 16 residues. CDR3 protein: CASSHLGTGASNEQFF. Here the CDR3 DNA reads TGTGCCAGCAGTCATCTAGGGACAGGGGCTTCCAATGAGCAGTTCTTC.

The chain is built from TRBV6-2 or TRBV6-3 and TRBJ2-5; TRBD2 matches 9 bases. Germline CDR1 and CDR2: MNHEY and SVGEGT. Trimming cost V 8 bases and J 4 bases; bases outside gene matches: 17. The CDR3 length is 17 residues. The CDR3 spells CASPPGASGIVRETQYF. The CDR3 DNA reads as TGTGCCAGCCCTCCGGGGGCTAGCGGGATTGTTCGAGAGACCCAGTACTTC.

The V and J genes are TRBV7-2 and TRBJ1-2, with D perhaps matching TRBD1 (5 bases). From germline, CDR1 is SGHTA and CDR2 FQGNSA. CDR3 length: 13 amino acids. V lost 6 bases and J lost 4, with 12 bases in between. CDR3 in amino acids: CASRPPGGYGYTF. CDR3 coding DNA: TGTGCCAGCAGACCCCCGGGGGGCTATGGCTACACCTTC.

The gene calls are TRBV20-1 and TRBJ2-3; D call uncertain. Germline V gene lookup returns CDR1 DFQATT and CDR2 SNEGSKA (reference sequence). Trimming shortened V by 3 bases and J by 5 bases, and 18 bases separated the two germline ends. This CDR3 region has 15 residues. This chain's CDR3 is CSARGQPLSGDTQYF. In nucleotides, the CDR3 is TGCAGTGCTAGGGGTCAGCCATTGTCGGGAGATACGCAGTATTTT.

The chain uses TRBV14 and TRBJ2-3; D may be TRBD1 (6 bases). This CDR3 is 15 amino acids long. CDR1 is SGHDN and CDR2 is FVKESK in the germline V gene. Trimming pared 3 bases from V and 3 bases from J, leaving 13 bases between. The CDR3 sequence: CASSHTLTGTDTQYF. The CDR3 DNA sequence: TGTGCCAGCAGCCACACTCTGACAGGTACAGATACGCAGTATTTT.

CDR3 coding DNA: TGCGCCAGCAGCTTGGGTCTGGGGGCTAGTGAAAAACTGTTTTTT. Encoded protein: CASSLGLGASEKLFF. This chain links TRBV5-1 with TRBJ1-4, with D possibly TRBD1 on 6 matching bases. The V end lost 0 bases, the J end lost 7 bases, and 13 bases lay between the germline ends. CDR1 is SGHRS and CDR2 is YFSETQ in the germline V gene. This CDR3 region has 15 residues.

CDR3 protein: CASSQVAGGPDEQYF. Written as DNA, the CDR3 is TGCGCCAGCAGCCAAGTAGCGGGAGGGCCTGACGAGCAGTACTTC. This chain connects TRBV4-3 to TRBJ2-7; 11 bases are shared with TRBD2. CDR1 and CDR2 from the germline V gene are LGHNA and YSLEER. V lost 1 base to trimming and J lost 5 bases; unmatched junction nucleotides: 4. This CDR3 is 15 amino acids long.

The genes are TRBV11-2 and TRBJ2-1, with 9 bases matching TRBD2. From germline, CDR1 is SGHAT and CDR2 FQNNGV. V was clipped by 8 bases and J by 3 bases; unmatched bases: 14. CDR3 length: 17 amino acids. CDR3 amino acids: CASLLGRLADVYNEQFF. In DNA form, the CDR3 reads TGTGCCAGCCTACTGGGGCGACTAGCGGATGTCTACAATGAGCAGTTCTTC.

The V and J genes are TRBV7-6 and TRBJ2-7; D is perhaps TRBD1 or TRBD2 (5 bases each). The V end was cut by 4 bases, the J end by 2 bases, with 18 bases between. There are 16 residues in the CDR3. From germline, CDR1 is SGHVS and CDR2 FNYEAQ. The CDR3 region has the DNA TGTGCCAGCAGCTCCGAGACCGGGACGGGACCCTACGAGCAGTACTTC. This gives the protein CASSSETGTGPYEQYF.

The table lists this clonotype with a few counts. The CDR3 nucleotides are TGTGCCAGCAGTCTTGACTTGGCGGGGGGGCGAGAGACCCAGTACTTC. Protein: CASSLDLAGGRETQYF. The genes are TRBV12-3 or TRBV12-4 and TRBJ2-5, with 9 bases aligning to TRBD2. J was trimmed by 4 bases and V by 5 bases; bases with no gene match: 11. This CDR3 comprises 16 residues.

This clonotype has just a few counts. This chain connects TRBV10-3 to TRBJ1-5, with D possibly being TRBD1 (5 bases). The CDR3 spans 13 residues. V lost 4 bases and J lost 4, with 8 bases in between. Germline assignment: CDR1 ENHRY and CDR2 SYGVKD. The CDR3 DNA follows: TGTGCCATCAGTGGCAGGGAAAATCAGCCCCAGCATTTT. It translates to CAISGRENQPQHF.

This clonotype was picked up a small number of times. The CDR3 nucleotides read TGTGCCAGCAGTTCCACGGACCGCTCCAAAAACATTCAGTACTTC. This sequence encodes CASSSTDRSKNIQYF. The rearrangement links TRBV28 to TRBJ2-4; D not certain. This CDR3 comprises 15 residues. V was shortened by 4 bases and J by 2 bases, with 12 bases between the two germline ends. The germline gives CDR1 MDHEN, CDR2 SYDVKM.

The rearrangement links TRBV27 to TRBJ1-5; 8 positions match TRBD1. The V segment lost 3 bases and the J segment 5 bases; nucleotides outside the gene matches: 3. The CDR3 runs 14 residues. The germline CDR1 and CDR2 sequences are MNHEY and SMNVEV (reference sequence). CDR3 in amino acids: CASSFEQGDQPQHF. The CDR3 region has the DNA TGTGCCAGCAGTTTCGAACAGGGGGATCAGCCCCAGCATTTT.

The chain employs TRBV6-6 and TRBJ1-1; D gene unclear. The CDR3 contains 13 residues. The germline gives CDR1 MNHNY, CDR2 SVGAGI (reference sequence). V dropped 2 bases and J dropped 5 bases, with 9 bases sitting between them. CDR3 coding DNA: TGTGCCAGCAGTTACCCGGTGGGGACTGAAGCTTTCTTT. Protein sequence: CASSYPVGTEAFF.

This clonotype was recorded a few times. The chain is built from TRBV5-6 and TRBJ1-1, with D hard to call. Trimming cost V 2 bases and J 0 bases, with 11 bases left between them. The CDR3 is 15 amino acids. Germline CDR1 SGHDT, CDR2 YYEEEE. The CDR3 sequence: CASSFFTDMNTEAFF. The CDR3 DNA is TGTGCCAGCAGCTTCTTCACAGACATGAACACTGAAGCTTTCTTT.

V and J are TRBV29-1 and TRBJ2-2, with D perhaps TRBD1 (6 bases). V dropped 0 bases and J dropped 0 bases, with 11 bases sitting between them. The length of the CDR3 is 16 residues. CDR1 and CDR2 from the germline V gene are SQVTM and ANQGSEA. The CDR3 region has the DNA TGCAGCGTTGAAGAGAGCGGACAGCCGAACACCGGGGAGCTGTTTTTT. This sequence encodes CSVEESGQPNTGELFF.

The V gene is TRBV29-1, the J gene TRBJ1-1, with 7 bases fitting TRBD1. The V and J ends lost 6 bases and 7 bases, in that order; junction bases with no gene match: 2. The CDR3 consists of 10 residues. Germline loops: CDR1 SQVTM, CDR2 ANQGSEA. The DNA of the CDR3 is TGCAGCGTCAGGGGGAGTGAAGCTTTCTTT. This sequence encodes CSVRGSEAFF.

The J gene is TRBJ2-3, the V gene TRBV4-2; 8 bases fit TRBD2. Per germline, CDR1 LGHNA and CDR2 YNFKEQ. V dropped 0 bases and J dropped 4; count of bases not matched to a gene: 3. The CDR3 is made up of 15 amino acids. Here the CDR3 reads CASSQDTGGPDTQYF. Written as DNA, the CDR3 is TGTGCCAGCAGCCAAGATACGGGGGGGCCAGATACGCAGTATTTT.

The chain uses TRBV7-9 and TRBJ1-5; no definite D call. CDR3 length equals 14 residues. CDR1 is SEHNR, CDR2 FQNEAQ, per germline (reference sequence). The V end was cut by 6 bases, the J end by 1 base, with 10 bases between. The CDR3 DNA sequence: TGTGCCAGCAGTGAAAGAGGAAGCAATCAGCCCCAGCATTTT. It translates to CASSERGSNQPQHF. Full variable domain (outside the CDR3, taken from reference TRBV7-9 and TRBJ1-5): DTGVSQNPRHKITKRGQNVTFRCDPISEHNRLYWYRQTLGQGPEFLTYFQNEAQLEKSRLLSDRFSAERPKGSFSTLEIQRTEQGDSAMYLCASSERGSNQPQHFGDGTRLSIL.

This sequence joins TRBV20-1 and TRBJ2-7, with a possible D match to TRBD1 (5 bases). This CDR3 spans 13 amino acids. The V gene's germline CDR1 is DFQATT and CDR2 SNEGSKA (reference sequence). V was cut by 1 base and J by 2 bases, with 9 bases left in between. This CDR3 reads CSARAQATYEQYF. CDR3 nucleotides: TGCAGTGCTAGAGCACAGGCCACCTACGAGCAGTACTTC.

By sample fraction, this clonotype is medium-sized. The rearrangement links TRBV4-1 to TRBJ2-4, with D possibly being TRBD1 (6 bases). The CDR3 covers 18 residues. Germline CDR1 reads MGHRA; CDR2 reads YSYEKL. V lost 0 bases, J lost 3 bases, and 18 bases lay in between. The chain's CDR3 is CASSQDDPGASGKNIQYF. CDR3 DNA sequence: TGCGCCAGCAGCCAAGATGATCCAGGGGCGTCGGGCAAAAACATTCAGTACTTC.

This clonotype was counted a few times. The rearrangement joins TRBV5-1 to TRBJ2-7, with TRBD1 matching 11 bases. This CDR3 spans 16 amino acids. The germline V gene has CDR1 SGHRS and CDR2 YFSETQ. The V and J ends lost 3 bases and 6 bases, in that order; junction bases with no gene match: 11. In nucleotides, the CDR3 is TGCGCCAGCAGCTCGAACAACGGACAGGGGGCAGTCGAGCAGTACTTC. This gives the protein CASSSNNGQGAVEQYF. The full variable domain, completed using reference TRBV5-1 and TRBJ2-7, is KAGVTQTPRYLIKTRGQQVTLSCSPISGHRSVSWYQQTPGQGLQFLFEYFSETQRNKGNFPGRFSGRQFSNSRSEMNVSTLELGDSALYLCASSSNNGQGAVEQYFGPGTRLTVT.